This TCR beta chain derives from a study of CD8 T cells in ankylosing spondylitis. TCRdb re-analysed the 5' RACE reads in MiXCR, keeping a single row per CDR3 protein. The sample shows under 200,000 distinct CDR3 sequences, under 14% of them seen only once. Study-level results: Disease-linked clones bore a CD8+ phenotype, appearing relatively rarely in peripheral blood. It appeared that ankylosing spondylitis blood was characterized by a TCR beta motif of several highly homologous variants.

CDR3 length: 13 amino acids. The germline CDR1 and CDR2 sequences are SNHLY and FYNNEI. The ends were cut back, 8 bases at V and 4 bases at J, with 14 bases in the middle. Concerning this clonotype: Antigen unknown.

This chain uses TRBV2 with TRBJ1-2; TRBD1 is a possible D gene (6 bases). This sequence originates from a male donor with ankylosing spondylitis or in good health (not recorded which). Specimen: blood, either unsorted or a sorted T cell fraction (not recorded which). CDR3 protein: CASADSQIYGYTF. The CDR3 DNA is TGTGCCAGCGCGGACAGCCAGATCTATGGCTACACCTTC.